The source of this TCR beta chain is a study of blood T cell repertoires in COVID-19. About the study: T cells, B-cell-depleted T cells, or PBMCs provided the cDNA or gDNA that served as material.

Germline V CDR1 and CDR2: MNHEY, SMNVEV (reference sequence). This CDR3 spans 15 amino acids. V was shortened by 5 bases and J by 0 bases, with 11 bases between the two germline ends. Original handling: Amplified reference gene primers provided the basis for estimating nucleated cell counts. The repertoire was sequenced with immunoSEQ multiplex PCR; TCRdb's copy has only in-frame clones and lacks some. The DNA was the basis for D and trimming; V, J and clone size are from that table. The table has about 140,000 clones, approximately 84% seen once. Sequenced material: peripheral blood. The TCR comes from a woman aged 80 or older in a cohort sampled during active or convalescent COVID-19. The chain carries TRBV27 and TRBJ2-1; D might be TRBD1 (5 bases). The CDR3: CASSARALSYNEQFF. CDR3 DNA: TGTGCCAGCAGTGCCAGGGCCCTCTCCTACAATGAGCAGTTCTTC.